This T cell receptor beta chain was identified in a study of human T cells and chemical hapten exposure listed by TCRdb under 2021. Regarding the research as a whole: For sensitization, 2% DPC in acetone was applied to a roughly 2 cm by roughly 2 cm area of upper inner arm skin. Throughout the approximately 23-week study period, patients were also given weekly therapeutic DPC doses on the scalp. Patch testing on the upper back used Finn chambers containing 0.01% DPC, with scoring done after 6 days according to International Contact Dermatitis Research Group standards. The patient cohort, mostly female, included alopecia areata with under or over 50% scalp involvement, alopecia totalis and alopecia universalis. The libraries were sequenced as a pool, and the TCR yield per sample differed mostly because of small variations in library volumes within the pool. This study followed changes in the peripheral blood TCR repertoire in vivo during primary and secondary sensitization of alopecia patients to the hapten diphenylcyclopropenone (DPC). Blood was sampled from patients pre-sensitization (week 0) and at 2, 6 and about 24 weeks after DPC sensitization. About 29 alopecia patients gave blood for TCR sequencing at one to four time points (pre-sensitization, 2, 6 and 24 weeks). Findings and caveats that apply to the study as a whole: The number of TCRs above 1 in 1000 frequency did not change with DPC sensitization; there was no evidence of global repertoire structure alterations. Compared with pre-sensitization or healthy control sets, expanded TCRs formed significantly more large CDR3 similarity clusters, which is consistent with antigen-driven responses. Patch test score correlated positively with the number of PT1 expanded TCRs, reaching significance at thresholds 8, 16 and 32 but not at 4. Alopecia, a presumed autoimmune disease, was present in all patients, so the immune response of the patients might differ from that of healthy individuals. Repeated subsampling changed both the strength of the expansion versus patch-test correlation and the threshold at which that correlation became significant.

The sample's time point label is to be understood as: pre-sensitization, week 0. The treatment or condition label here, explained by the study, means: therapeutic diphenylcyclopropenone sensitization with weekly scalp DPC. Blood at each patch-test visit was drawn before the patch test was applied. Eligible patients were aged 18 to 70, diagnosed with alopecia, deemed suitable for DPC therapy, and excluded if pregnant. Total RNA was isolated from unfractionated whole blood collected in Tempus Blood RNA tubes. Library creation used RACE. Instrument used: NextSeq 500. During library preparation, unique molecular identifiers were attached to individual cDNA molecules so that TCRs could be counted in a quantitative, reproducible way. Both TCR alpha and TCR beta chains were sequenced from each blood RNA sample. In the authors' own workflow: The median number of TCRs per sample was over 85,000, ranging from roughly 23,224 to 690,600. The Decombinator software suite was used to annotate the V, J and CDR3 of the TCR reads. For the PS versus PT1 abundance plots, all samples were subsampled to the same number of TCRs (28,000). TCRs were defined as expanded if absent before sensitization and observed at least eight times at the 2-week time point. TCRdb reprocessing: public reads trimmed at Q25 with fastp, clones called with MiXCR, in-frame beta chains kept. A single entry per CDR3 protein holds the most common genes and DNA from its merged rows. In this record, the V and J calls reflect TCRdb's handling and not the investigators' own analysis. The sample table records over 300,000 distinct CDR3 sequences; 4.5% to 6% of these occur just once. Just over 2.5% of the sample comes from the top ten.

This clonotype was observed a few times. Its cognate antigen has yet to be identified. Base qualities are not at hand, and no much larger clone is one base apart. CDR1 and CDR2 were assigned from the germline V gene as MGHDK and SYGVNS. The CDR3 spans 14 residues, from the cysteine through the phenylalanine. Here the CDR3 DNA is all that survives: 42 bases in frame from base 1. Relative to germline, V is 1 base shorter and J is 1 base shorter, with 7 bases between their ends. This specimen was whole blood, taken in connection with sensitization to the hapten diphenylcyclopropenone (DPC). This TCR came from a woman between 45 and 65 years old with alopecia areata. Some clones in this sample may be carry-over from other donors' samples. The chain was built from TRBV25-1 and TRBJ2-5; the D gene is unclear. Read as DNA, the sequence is TGTGCCAGCAGTGAATTAACCTTCCAAGAGACCCAGTACTTC. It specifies CASSELTFQETQYF.